Following are 23 T cell receptor beta chains from one sample sequenced in a study of metastatic and nonmetastatic thyroid tumors. Every patient was untreated before thyroid surgery. TCRdb re-processed the PCR reads through MiXCR. The data hold approximately 12,000 clones, with 30% to 35% observed a single time. The source material was tumor tissue. These receptors were taken from a female donor with papillary thyroid cancer or a benign thyroid nodule (not recorded which). Some clones in this sample may be carry-over from other donors' samples.

The sample holds a few counts of this clone. The J gene is TRBJ1-1, the V gene TRBV28; D is unclear. The CDR3 is made up of 19 amino acids. V was shortened by 5 bases and J by 1 base, with 26 bases between the two germline ends. Germline V CDR1 and CDR2: MDHEN, SYDVKM. The CDR3 is CASSPPPPLEGRGNTEAFF. CDR3 DNA: TGTGCCAGCAGTCCCCCCCCTCCTTTAGAAGGGCGGGGGAACACTGAAGCTTTCTTT.

This clone was observed at least ten times. The rearrangement links TRBV10-1 to TRBJ2-1, with D maybe TRBD2 (6 bases). Trimming cost V 6 bases and J 2 bases, with 8 bases left between them. CDR3 length: 13 residues. Germline V CDR1 and CDR2: WNHNN, SYGVQD (reference sequence). Here the CDR3 reads CASSRGTYNEQFF. CDR3 nucleotides: TGCGCCAGCAGCCGGGGGACCTACAATGAGCAGTTCTTC.

V usage is TRBV7-2 and J usage is TRBJ1-6; D may be TRBD1 (5 bases). The V gene's germline CDR1 is SGHTA and CDR2 FQGNSA. Trimming took off 4 bases at V and 9 bases at J, with 16 bases between the two ends. The length of the CDR3 is 15 residues. For the CDR3, the DNA is TGTGCCAGCAGCTCCGGGACGGCGGTTGTTTCACCCCTCCACTTT. This encodes CASSSGTAVVSPLHF.

V gene TRBV30 combines with J gene TRBJ1-2; D call uncertain. The germline V gene has CDR1 GTSNPN and CDR2 SVGIG (reference sequence). V shed 0 bases and J shed 6 bases, with 8 bases lying between them. CDR3 length equals 12 residues. CDR3 sequence (DNA): TGTGCCTGGAGTGTACTAGTCAATGGCTACACCTTC. Translated, it gives CAWSVLVNGYTF. Drawing the rest from reference TRBV30 and TRBJ1-2, the complete variable domain is SQTIHQWPATLVQPVGSPLSLECTVEGTSNPNLYWYRQAAGRGLQLLFYSVGIGQISSEVPQNLSASRPQDRQFILSSKKLLLSDSGFYLCAWSVLVNGYTFGSGTRLTVV.

This clone was counted only a few times. This chain connects TRBV6-2 or TRBV6-3 to TRBJ1-2, with 8 bases lining up with TRBD1. The V gene end was trimmed by 6 bases and the J gene end by 3 bases; junction bases not matched to a gene: 3. Germline V gives CDR1 MNHEY, CDR2 SVGEGT. The CDR3 loop spans 13 amino acids. CDR3 sequence: CASSQTGDYGYTF. The CDR3 DNA reads TGTGCCAGCAGCCAGACAGGGGACTATGGCTACACCTTC.

This chain uses TRBV20-1 with TRBJ2-7, with TRBD2 identical over 9 bases. CDR3 length: 13 residues. Germline-derived CDR1 and CDR2 are DFQATT and SNEGSKA (reference sequence). With V trimmed by 4 bases and J by 7 bases, 8 bases remained unmatched. The CDR3 bases are TGCAGTGCTAAAGAGGGACTAGCACGTGAGCAGTACGTC. Translation: CSAKEGLAREQYV.

This clone was seen more than once but under ten times. The chain recombines TRBV6-1 with TRBJ1-2, with D maybe TRBD1 (5 bases). The V end was cut by 6 bases, the J end by 8 bases, with 13 bases between. CDR1 and CDR2 from the germline V gene are MNHNS and SASEGT. The CDR3 covers 12 residues. The CDR3 region has the DNA TGTGCCAGCAGGCGGGACCTCGGGGGCTACACCTTC. Amino acid sequence: CASRRDLGGYTF.

V usage is TRBV7-2 and J usage is TRBJ1-2; maybe TRBD1 (5 bases). V was cut by 1 base and J by 4 bases, with 13 bases left in between. Germline loops: CDR1 SGHTA, CDR2 FQGNSA. CDR3 length equals 15 residues. The CDR3, as DNA: TGTGCCAGCAGCTTAGAGAGGGGTAGGAGCTATGGCTACACCTTC. This sequence encodes CASSLERGRSYGYTF.

The CDR3 DNA reads as TGTGCCAGCTCACCCTCAGACAGCATCACCTACGAGCAGTACTTC. Translating it yields CASSPSDSITYEQYF. The J gene is TRBJ2-7, the V gene TRBV18; a weak D match, TRBD1 (5 bases). Per germline, CDR1 KGHSH and CDR2 LQKENI. The CDR3 has 15 amino acids. V was trimmed by 3 bases and J by 2 bases, leaving 14 bases between them.

This clone is judged medium-sized. V usage is TRBV12-5 and J usage is TRBJ2-7, with D perhaps TRBD1 (6 bases). Per the germline V gene, CDR1 is LGHNT and CDR2 is FRNRAP. V lost 1 base to trimming and J lost 4 bases, with 14 bases between them. The CDR3 is made up of 15 amino acids. CDR3 DNA sequence: TGTGCTAGTGGTTTGGGCCCGGGACAAGGTTACGAGCAGTACTTC. Protein: CASGLGPGQGYEQYF.

This chain links TRBV9 with TRBJ1-3; D is possibly TRBD1 (5 bases). This CDR3 has 14 amino acids. CDR1 SGDLS and CDR2 YYNGEE come from the germline V gene. V was cut by 0 bases and J by 4 bases, with 8 bases left in between. The CDR3 reads CASSVATGGNTIYF. CDR3 coding DNA: TGTGCCAGCAGCGTAGCTACAGGAGGAAACACCATATATTTT.

V and J are TRBV11-2 and TRBJ2-1; D uncertain. The CDR3 contains 15 residues. The V and J ends lost 5 bases and 2 bases respectively, with 13 bases between them. Germline V gene sequence: CDR1 SGHAT, CDR2 FQNNGV. CDR3 coding DNA: TGTGCCAGCAGCCTTGCTACGGGTACCTACAATGAGCAGTTCTTC. Translation gives CASSLATGTYNEQFF.

This clone was detected only a few times. A junction end diverges from the germline sequence, so it may reflect a read error. The chain employs TRBV12-3 or TRBV12-4 and TRBJ2-3; 13 bases line up with TRBD2. The CDR3 contains 19 residues. CDR3 sequence (DNA): TGTGCCAGCAGTTTAGGCGTCGTGGGACTAGCGGGAAGCACAGGTACGCAGTATTTT. Translation gives CASSLGVVGLAGSTGTQYF.

The sample holds many counts of this clone. An end of the junction does not agree with germline; a read error may underlie this. For the CDR3, the DNA is TGTGCCAGCAGCGGCCCCAGTTCAATTTATGAAGAACTGTTTTTT. Amino acid sequence: CASSGPSSIYEELFF. The chain uses TRBV2 and TRBJ1-4, with D uncertain. This CDR3 region has 15 residues. Germline lookup yields CDR1 SNHLY and CDR2 FYNNEI.

Points on this clone: The sample contains more than one DNA sequence encoding this CDR3. The chain carries TRBV25-1 and TRBJ2-2, with D unresolved. CDR1 and CDR2 from the germline V gene are MGHDK and SYGVNS. The V end lost 8 bases, the J end lost 11 bases, and 21 bases lay between the germline ends. The CDR3 spans 14 residues. The DNA of the CDR3 is TGTGCCAGCCTTCTTGGCGGTGGGCCAGGTGAGCTGTTTTTT. Its protein product is CASLLGGGPGELFF.

Concerning this clone itself: One end of the junction varies from germline; a read error may be responsible. The J gene is TRBJ1-3, the V gene TRBV7-9; 9 bases are shared with TRBD1. The germline V gene has CDR1 SEHNR and CDR2 FQNEAQ (reference sequence). The CDR3 extends over 15 amino acids. The CDR3 nucleotides read TGTGCCAGTCACGTAAGGACAGGGGTTGGAAACACCATTTATTTT. It codes for CASHVRTGVGNTIYF.

This clone has a handful of counts. The chain joins TRBV28 to TRBJ2-7, with D hard to call. Trimming took 7 bases from V and 4 from J, leaving 11 bases between them. The CDR3 contains 12 residues. Germline values: CDR1 MDHEN, CDR2 SYDVKM. CDR3 bases: TGTGCCAGCACCCTTTCGGGTTACGAGCAGTACTTC. It specifies CASTLSGYEQYF.

This clone was observed a single time. This specimen includes other DNA sequences encoding the same CDR3. The chain carries TRBV5-6 and TRBJ2-7; maybe TRBD2 (6 bases). V shed 5 bases and J shed 5 bases, with 17 bases lying between them. CDR3 size: 14 residues. Per germline, CDR1 SGHDT and CDR2 YYEEEE. CDR3 DNA: TGTGCCAGCAGTCCAGCTGGAGGGTGGCACGAGCAGTACTTC. Its translation: CASSPAGGWHEQYF.

V usage is TRBV7-6 and J usage is TRBJ2-6; D perhaps matches TRBD1 (6 bases). Trimming took 8 bases from V and 3 from J, leaving 14 bases between them. This CDR3 contains 15 residues. From germline, CDR1 is SGHVS and CDR2 FNYEAQ. The CDR3 loop is CASGGHRFGANVLTF. CDR3 in DNA: TGTGCCAGCGGGGGACATAGGTTTGGGGCCAACGTCCTGACTTTC.

This clone was picked up a small number of times. The chain recombines TRBV6-2 or TRBV6-3 with TRBJ1-2; D is possibly TRBD1 (5 bases). This CDR3 comprises 15 residues. V was clipped by 5 bases and J by 0 bases, with 13 bases between them. Germline lookup yields CDR1 MNHEY and CDR2 SVGEGT. CDR3 region: CASSPAGRTNYGYTF. CDR3 DNA: TGTGCCAGCAGTCCGGCGGGGCGTACTAACTATGGCTACACCTTC.

This clone has a count of ten or more. V gene TRBV20-1 combines with J gene TRBJ1-6, with no clear D. Looked up from germline, CDR1 is DFQATT and CDR2 is SNEGSKA (reference sequence). The CDR3 has 16 residues. With 0 bases removed from V and 2 bases from J, the gap between germline ends came to 11 bases. Written as DNA, the CDR3 is TGCAGTGCTAGAGATCGCGGTACACCCTATAATTCACCCCTCCACTTT. It specifies CSARDRGTPYNSPLHF.

The chain employs TRBV9 and TRBJ2-5; 9 bases are a match to TRBD2. The J segment lost 1 base and the V segment lost 1 base, leaving 5 bases of the junction unmatched. This CDR3 region has 16 residues. CDR1 is SGDLS, CDR2 YYNGEE, per germline. The CDR3 bases are TGTGCCAGCAGCGTACTCGGGACTAGCTCCCAAGAGACCCAGTACTTC. This gives the protein CASSVLGTSSQETQYF. Together with reference TRBV9 and TRBJ2-5, the CDR3 gives the full variable domain: DSGVTQTPKHLITATGQRVTLRCSPRSGDLSVYWYQQSLDQGLQFLIQYYNGEERAKGNILERFSAQQFPDLHSELNLSSLELGDSALYFCASSVLGTSSQETQYFGPGTRLLVL.

This chain joins TRBV9 and TRBJ1-5; no clear D gene. Per the germline V gene, CDR1 is SGDLS and CDR2 is YYNGEE. With 6 bases removed from V and 5 bases from J, the gap between germline ends came to 12 bases. The CDR3 length is 13 residues. The CDR3, as DNA: TGTGCCAGCATCGGCGGTAGGGATCAGCCCCAGCATTTT. Translated, it gives CASIGGRDQPQHF.